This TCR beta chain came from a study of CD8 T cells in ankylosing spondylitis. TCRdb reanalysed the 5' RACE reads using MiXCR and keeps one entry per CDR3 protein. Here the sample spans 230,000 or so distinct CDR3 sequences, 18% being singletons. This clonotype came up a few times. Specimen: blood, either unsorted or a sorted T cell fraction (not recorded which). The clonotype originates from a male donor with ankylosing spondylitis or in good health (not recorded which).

The CDR3 coding sequence is TGTGCCAGCAGCTTAACAGTCCGGGAAGAGGAGACCCAGTACTTC. The encoded protein is CASSLTVREEETQYF. This chain uses TRBV7-6 with TRBJ2-5; D might be TRBD2 (5 bases). The CDR3 contains 15 residues. Germline CDR1 SGHVS, CDR2 FNYEAQ. Deletions cut 2 bases from V and 5 bases from J, with 15 bases between.